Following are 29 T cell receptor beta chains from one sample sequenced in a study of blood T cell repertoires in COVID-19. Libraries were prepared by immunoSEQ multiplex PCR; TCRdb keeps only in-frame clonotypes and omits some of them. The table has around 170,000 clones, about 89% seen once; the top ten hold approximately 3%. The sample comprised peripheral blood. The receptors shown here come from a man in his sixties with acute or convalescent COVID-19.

The CDR3 DNA is TGTGCCAGCAGCCAATTGGAGCAAAAACTGTTTTTT. It translates to CASSQLEQKLFF. The chain has TRBV3-1 (or the pseudogene TRBV3-2) and TRBJ1-4; D is uncertain. Trimming shortened V by 2 bases and J by 9 bases, and 7 bases separated the two germline ends. The CDR3 loop spans 12 amino acids. CDR1 is LGHDT and CDR2 is YNNKEL in the germline V gene (reference sequence).

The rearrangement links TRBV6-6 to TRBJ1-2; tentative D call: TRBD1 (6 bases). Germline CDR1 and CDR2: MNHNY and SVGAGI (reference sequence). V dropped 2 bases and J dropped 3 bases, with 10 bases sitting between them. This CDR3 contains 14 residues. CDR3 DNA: TGTGCCAGCAGTTACGATAGGGGGTACTATGGCTACACCTTC. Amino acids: CASSYDRGYYGYTF.

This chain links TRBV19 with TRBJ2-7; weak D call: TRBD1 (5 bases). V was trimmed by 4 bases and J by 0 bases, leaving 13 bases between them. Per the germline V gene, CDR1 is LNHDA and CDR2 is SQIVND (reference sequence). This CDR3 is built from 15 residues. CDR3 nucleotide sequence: TGTGCCAGTAGTAGTGTCGAACAGGCCTCCTACGAGCAGTACTTC. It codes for CASSSVEQASYEQYF.

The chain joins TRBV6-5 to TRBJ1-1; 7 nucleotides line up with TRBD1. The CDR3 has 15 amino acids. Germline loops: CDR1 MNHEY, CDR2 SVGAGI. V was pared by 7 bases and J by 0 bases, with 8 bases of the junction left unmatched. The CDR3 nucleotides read TGTGCCAGCACCTCGGGACAGACTATGAACACTGAAGCTTTCTTT. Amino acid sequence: CASTSGQTMNTEAFF.

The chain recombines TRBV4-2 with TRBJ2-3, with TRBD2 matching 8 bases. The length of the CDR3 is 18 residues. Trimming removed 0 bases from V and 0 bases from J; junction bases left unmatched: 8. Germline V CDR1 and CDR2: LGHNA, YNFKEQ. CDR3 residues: CASSQDLTSETSTDTQYF. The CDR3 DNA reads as TGTGCCAGCAGCCAAGATTTGACTAGCGAGACTAGCACAGATACGCAGTATTTT.

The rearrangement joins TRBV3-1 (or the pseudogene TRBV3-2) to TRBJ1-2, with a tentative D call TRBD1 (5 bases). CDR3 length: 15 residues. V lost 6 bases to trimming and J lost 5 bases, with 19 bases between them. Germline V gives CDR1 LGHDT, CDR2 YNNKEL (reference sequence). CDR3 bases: TGTGCCAGCAGGACCTCGGGGGTGGATTGTTATGGCTACACCTTC. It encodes CASRTSGVDCYGYTF.

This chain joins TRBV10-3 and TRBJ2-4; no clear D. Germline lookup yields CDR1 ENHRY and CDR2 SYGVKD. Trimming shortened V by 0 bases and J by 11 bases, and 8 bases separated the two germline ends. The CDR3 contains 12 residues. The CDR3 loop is CAISESDFFQYF. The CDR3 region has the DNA TGTGCCATCAGTGAGTCAGACTTCTTTCAGTACTTC.

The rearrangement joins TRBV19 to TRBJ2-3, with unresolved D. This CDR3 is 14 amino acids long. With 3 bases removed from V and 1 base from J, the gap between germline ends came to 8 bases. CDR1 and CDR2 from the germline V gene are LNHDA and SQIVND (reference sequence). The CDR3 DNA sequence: TGTGCCAGTAGTATTGGTCAGGGCACAGATACGCAGTATTTT. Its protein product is CASSIGQGTDTQYF.

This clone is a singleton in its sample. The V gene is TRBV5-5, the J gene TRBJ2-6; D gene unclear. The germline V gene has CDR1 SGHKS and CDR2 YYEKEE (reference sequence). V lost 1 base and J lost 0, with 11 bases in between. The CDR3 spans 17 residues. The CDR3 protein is CASSLIGPSSGANVLTF. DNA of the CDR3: TGTGCCAGCAGCTTGATTGGGCCGTCCTCTGGGGCCAACGTCCTGACTTTC.

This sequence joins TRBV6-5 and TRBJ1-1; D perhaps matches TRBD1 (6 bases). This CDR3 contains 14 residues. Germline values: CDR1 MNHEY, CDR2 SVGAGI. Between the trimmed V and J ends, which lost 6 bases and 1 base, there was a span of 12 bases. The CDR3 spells CASSQGRPNTEAFF. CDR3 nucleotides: TGTGCCAGCAGCCAGGGGCGCCCGAACACTGAAGCTTTCTTT.

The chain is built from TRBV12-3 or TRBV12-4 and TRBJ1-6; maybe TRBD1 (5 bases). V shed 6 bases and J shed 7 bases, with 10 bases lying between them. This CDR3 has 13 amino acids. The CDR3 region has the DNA TGTGCCAGCAGGGGGGGGACCAATTCACCCCTCCACTTT. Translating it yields CASRGGTNSPLHF.

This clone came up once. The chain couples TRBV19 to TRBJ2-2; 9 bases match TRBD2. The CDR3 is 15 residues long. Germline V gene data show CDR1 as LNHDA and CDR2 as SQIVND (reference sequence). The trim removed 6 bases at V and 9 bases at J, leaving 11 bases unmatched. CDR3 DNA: TGTGCCAGTAGAAGAGGAGCGGGGGGACGGTGGGAGCTGTTTTTT. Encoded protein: CASRRGAGGRWELFF.

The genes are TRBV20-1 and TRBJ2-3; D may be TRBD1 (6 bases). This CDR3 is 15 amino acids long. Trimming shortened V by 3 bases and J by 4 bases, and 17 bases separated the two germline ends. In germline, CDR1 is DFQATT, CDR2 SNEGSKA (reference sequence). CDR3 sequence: CSASGKQGLADTQYF. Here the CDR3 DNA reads TGCAGTGCTAGTGGAAAACAGGGTCTCGCAGATACGCAGTATTTT.

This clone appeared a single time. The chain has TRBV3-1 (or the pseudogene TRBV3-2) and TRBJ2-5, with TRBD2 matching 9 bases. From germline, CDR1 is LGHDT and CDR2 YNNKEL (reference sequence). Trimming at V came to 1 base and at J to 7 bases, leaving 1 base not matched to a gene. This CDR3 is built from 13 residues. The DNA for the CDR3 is TGTGCCAGCAGCCAAGCAGCGGGAGGGACCCAGTACTTC. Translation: CASSQAAGGTQYF.

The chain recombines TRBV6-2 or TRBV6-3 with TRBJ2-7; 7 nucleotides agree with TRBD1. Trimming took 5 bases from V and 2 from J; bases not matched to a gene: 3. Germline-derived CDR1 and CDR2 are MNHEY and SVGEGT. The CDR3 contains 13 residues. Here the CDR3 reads CASSRGTAYEQYF. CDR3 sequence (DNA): TGTGCCAGCAGTCGAGGGACAGCCTACGAGCAGTACTTC.

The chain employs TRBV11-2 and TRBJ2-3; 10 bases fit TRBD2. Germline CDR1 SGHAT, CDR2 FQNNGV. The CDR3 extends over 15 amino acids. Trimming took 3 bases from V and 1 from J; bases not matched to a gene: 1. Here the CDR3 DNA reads TGTGCCAGCAGCTTTCTAGCGGGGGGCACAGATACGCAGTATTTT. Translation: CASSFLAGGTDTQYF.

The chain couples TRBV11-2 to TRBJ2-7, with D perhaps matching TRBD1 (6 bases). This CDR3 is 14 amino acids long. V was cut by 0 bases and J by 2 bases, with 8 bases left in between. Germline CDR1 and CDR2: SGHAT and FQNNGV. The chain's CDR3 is CASSLEQGAYEQYF. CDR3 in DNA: TGTGCCAGCAGCTTAGAACAGGGTGCCTACGAGCAGTACTTC.

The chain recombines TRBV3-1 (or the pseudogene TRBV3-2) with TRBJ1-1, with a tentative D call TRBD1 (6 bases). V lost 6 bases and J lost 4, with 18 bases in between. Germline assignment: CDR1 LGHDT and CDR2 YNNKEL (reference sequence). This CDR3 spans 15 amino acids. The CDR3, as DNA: TGTGCCAGCAGAGGGGGGGCCTTATCAGGCACTGAAGCTTTCTTT. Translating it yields CASRGGALSGTEAFF.

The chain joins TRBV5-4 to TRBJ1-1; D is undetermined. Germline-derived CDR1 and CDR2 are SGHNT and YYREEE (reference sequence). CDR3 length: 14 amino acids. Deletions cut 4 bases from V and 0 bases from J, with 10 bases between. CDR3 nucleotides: TGTGCCAGCAGCCAGCGCGAGATGAACACTGAAGCTTTCTTT. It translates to CASSQREMNTEAFF.

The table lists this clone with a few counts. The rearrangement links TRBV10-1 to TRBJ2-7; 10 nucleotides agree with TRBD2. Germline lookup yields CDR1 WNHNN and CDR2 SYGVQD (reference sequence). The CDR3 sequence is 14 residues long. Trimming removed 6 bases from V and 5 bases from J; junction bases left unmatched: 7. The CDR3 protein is CASRPGLASNEQYF. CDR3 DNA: TGCGCCAGCAGGCCGGGACTAGCGAGCAACGAGCAGTACTTC.

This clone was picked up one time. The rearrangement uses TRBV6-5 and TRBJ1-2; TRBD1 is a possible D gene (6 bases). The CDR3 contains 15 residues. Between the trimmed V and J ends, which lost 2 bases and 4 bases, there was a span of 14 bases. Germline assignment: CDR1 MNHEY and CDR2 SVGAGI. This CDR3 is CASSYGWGGGYGYTF. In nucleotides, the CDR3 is TGTGCCAGCAGTTACGGGTGGGGAGGGGGCTATGGCTACACCTTC.

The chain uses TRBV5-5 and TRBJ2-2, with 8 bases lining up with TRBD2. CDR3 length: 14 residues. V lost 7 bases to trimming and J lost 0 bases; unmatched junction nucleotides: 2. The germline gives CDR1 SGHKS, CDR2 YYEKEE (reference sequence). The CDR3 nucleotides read TGTGCCAGCCGACTAGCGTCGAACACCGGGGAGCTGTTTTTT. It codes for CASRLASNTGELFF.

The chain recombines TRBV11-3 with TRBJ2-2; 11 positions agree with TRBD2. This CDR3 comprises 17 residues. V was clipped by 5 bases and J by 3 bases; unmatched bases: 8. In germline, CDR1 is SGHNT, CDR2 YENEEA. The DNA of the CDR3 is TGTGCCAGCAGCCGGAATAGCGGGGGGGCCTACACCGGGGAGCTGTTTTTT. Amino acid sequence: CASSRNSGGAYTGELFF.

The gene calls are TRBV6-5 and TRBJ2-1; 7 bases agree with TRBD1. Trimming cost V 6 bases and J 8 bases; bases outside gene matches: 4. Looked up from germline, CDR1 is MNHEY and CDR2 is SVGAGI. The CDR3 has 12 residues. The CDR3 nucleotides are TGTGCCAGCAGCGGACAGGTCCATGAGCAGTTCTTC. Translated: CASSGQVHEQFF.

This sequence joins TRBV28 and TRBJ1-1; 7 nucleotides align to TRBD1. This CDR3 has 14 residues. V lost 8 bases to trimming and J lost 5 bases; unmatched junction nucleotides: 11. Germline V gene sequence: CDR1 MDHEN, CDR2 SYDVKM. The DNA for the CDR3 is TGTGCCAGCTACAGGGGAGGTTTAGGGACTGAAGCTTTCTTT. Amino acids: CASYRGGLGTEAFF.

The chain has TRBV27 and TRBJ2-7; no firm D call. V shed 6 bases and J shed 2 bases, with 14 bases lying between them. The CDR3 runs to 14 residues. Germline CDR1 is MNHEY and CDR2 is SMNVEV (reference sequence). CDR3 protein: CASSPATVTYEQYF. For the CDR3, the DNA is TGTGCCAGCAGCCCCGCCACAGTAACCTACGAGCAGTACTTC.

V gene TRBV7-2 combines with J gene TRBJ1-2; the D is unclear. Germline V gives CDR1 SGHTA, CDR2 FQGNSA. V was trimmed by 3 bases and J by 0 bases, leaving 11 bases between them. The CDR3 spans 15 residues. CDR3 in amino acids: CASSFYHRTNYGYTF. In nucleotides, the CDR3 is TGTGCCAGCAGCTTTTATCACAGAACTAACTATGGCTACACCTTC.

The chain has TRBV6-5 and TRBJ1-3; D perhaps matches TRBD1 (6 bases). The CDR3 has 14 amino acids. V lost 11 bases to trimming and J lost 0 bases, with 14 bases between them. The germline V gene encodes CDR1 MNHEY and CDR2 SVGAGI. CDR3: CAHGGGPSGNTIYF. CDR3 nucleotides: TGTGCCCACGGGGGGGGGCCCTCTGGAAACACCATATATTTT.

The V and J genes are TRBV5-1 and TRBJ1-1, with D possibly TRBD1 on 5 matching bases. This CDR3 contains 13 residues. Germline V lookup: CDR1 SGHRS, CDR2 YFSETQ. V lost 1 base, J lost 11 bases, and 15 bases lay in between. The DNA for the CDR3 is TGCGCCAGCAGCTTGATCACAGGACGAAAGGCTTTCTTT. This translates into CASSLITGRKAFF.